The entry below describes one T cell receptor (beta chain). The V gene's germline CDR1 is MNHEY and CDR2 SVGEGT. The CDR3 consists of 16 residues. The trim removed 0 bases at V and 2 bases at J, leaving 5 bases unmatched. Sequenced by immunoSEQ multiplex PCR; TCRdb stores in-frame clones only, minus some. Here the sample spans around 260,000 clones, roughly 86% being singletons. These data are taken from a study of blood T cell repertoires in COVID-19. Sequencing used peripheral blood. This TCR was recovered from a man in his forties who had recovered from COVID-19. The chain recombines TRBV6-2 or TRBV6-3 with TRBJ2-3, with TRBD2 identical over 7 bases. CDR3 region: CASSYSDSGYTDTQYF. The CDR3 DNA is TGTGCCAGCAGTTACTCGGATAGCGGGTACACAGATACGCAGTATTTT.